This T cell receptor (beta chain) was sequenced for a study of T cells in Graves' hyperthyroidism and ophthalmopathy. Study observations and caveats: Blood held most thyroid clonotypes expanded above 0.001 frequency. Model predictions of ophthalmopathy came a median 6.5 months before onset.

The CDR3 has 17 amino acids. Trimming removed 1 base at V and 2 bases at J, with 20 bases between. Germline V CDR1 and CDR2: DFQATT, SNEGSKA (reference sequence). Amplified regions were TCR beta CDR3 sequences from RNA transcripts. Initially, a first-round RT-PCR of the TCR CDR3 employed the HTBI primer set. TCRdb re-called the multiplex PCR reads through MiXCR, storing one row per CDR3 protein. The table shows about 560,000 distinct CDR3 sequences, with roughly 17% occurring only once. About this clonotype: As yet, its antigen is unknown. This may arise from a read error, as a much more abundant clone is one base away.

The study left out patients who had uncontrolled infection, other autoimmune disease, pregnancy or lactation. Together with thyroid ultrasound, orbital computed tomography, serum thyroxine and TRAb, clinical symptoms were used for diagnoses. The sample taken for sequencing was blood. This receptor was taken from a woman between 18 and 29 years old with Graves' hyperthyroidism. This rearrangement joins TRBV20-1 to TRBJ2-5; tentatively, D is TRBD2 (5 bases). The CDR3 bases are TGCAGTGCTAGAGCTGGGCTAGTGGGAGCCCCACAAGAGACCCAGTACTTC. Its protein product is CSARAGLVGAPQETQYF.